This TCR beta chain is from a study of blood T cell repertoires in COVID-19 (dated by TCRdb to 2019 to 2021). Turning to the overall study: Samples covering the acute and convalescent phases of COVID-19 were provided by collaborators in the United States, Italy and Spain. The prospective study material was composed of cDNA or gDNA derived from T cells, B-cell-depleted T cells, or PBMCs. Subjects who had been exposed to COVID-19, were actively infected with it, or had recovered from it provided the deeply sampled blood TCRbeta repertoires that made up the dataset. The repertoires were released in a freely available public database intended as a resource for research on the immune response to SARS-CoV-2. Samples came from the ongoing ImmuneRACE study (first 160 participants) plus 1,254 subjects from 6 global collaborators. Sample metadata almost always included a de-identified subject ID, COVID-19 status, age in years and sex. Where available, HLA class I and class II types were taken from metadata supplied by the sample provider and were not determined by assay-based typing. Study-wide conclusions, independent of this receptor: The amount of clinical and demographic metadata varied by source and participant and was provided uncurated.

TCRbeta CDR3 regions were amplified from genomic DNA by means of the immunoSEQ Assay, a bias-controlled multiplex PCR. Per the original workflow: The number of nucleated cells in each sample was estimated from the amplification of reference gene primers within the assay. Sequence reads were collapsed and filtered to measure the absolute abundance of every unique TCRbeta CDR3 rearrangement. Productive Simpson clonality was computed per sample as the square root of Simpson's diversity index over productive rearrangements. The table was pulled from immuneACCESS by TCRdb, which kept in-frame rearrangements only. Such tables lose some clones; where checked, under half of the loss comes from unresolved V genes, and the rest has no known cause. The V and J calls and clone size are taken from that table; D and trimming were inferred from the DNA. The sample records roughly 240,000 clones, approximately 83% of which are singletons. The ten largest account for 3% of the sample.

A second Seattle source provided samples from volunteer blood donors who had recovered from COVID-19. The collaborating institutions used their own protocols to collect whole blood in K2EDTA tubes. For TCRbeta analysis, collaborator samples were shipped as frozen whole blood, as isolated PBMCs, or as DNA extracted from either sample type. The germline V end is reduced by 6 bases and the J end by 2 bases; junction bases left unmatched: 6. The CDR3 sequence holds 15 residues, the cysteine and phenylalanine included. Only the CDR3 portion is preserved as DNA: 45 bases, with reading frame beginning at the first base. Sequences MNHEY (CDR1) and SVGAGI (CDR2) are obtained from the germline V gene. This clone has just one count. Its binding antigen is unknown. Base qualities are not recorded, but no much larger clone differs from it by a single base.

The chain uses TRBV6-5 and TRBJ2-1, with TRBD1 matching 8 junction bases. The receptor was derived from a woman aged 25-40 years who had recovered from COVID-19. The sequenced sample was peripheral blood. The DNA sequence is given as TGTGCCAGCAGAGGACAGGGCGCCACCTACAATGAGCAGTTCTTC. Translation gives CASRGQGATYNEQFF.